Listed below are T cell receptor beta chains from one sample, sequenced in a study of T cell responses to AZD1222 COVID-19 vaccine. This table comes from immunoSEQ multiplex PCR, and its TCRdb copy is limited to in-frame clones, with some not included. The data show 120,000 to 150,000 clones, approximately 90% seen once. The sequencing here drew on peripheral blood, taken on day 0 of AZD1222 vaccination. These receptors all stem from an adult in good health. The CDR3 runs from the conserved cysteine through the conserved F or W. Each record gives: J gene, D gene, V gene, clone size, CDR3 protein, CDR3 DNA. D genes are given only for firm matches. Clone size, where shown, is once, few, many, or a class for clones that have expanded.

TRBJ1-5	-	TRBV7-2	-	CASSLASQPQHF	TGTGCCAGCAGCTTAGCGTCTCAGCCCCAGCATTTT
TRBJ2-1	-	TRBV9	-	CASSPRLGSYNEQFF	TGTGCCAGCAGCCCACGACTGGGCTCCTACAATGAGCAGTTCTTC
TRBJ2-7	TRBD1	TRBV6-5	-	CASSYPGQGGYEQYF	TGTGCCAGCAGTTACCCGGGACAGGGCGGCTACGAGCAGTACTTC
TRBJ1-1	-	TRBV7-2	-	CASSLARGKTEAFF	TGTGCCAGCAGCTTAGCGCGGGGGAAGACTGAAGCTTTCTTT
TRBJ2-3	-	TRBV20-1	-	CSASFSALTGTDTQYF	TGCAGTGCTAGTTTCTCAGCGTTGACTGGCACAGATACGCAGTATTTT
TRBJ1-2	TRBD1	TRBV6-5	few	CAVRQGAYGYTF	TGTGCCGTCCGACAGGGGGCGTATGGCTACACCTTC
TRBJ2-1	-	TRBV28	-	CASSLPEKNEQFF	TGTGCCAGCAGTCTGCCCGAGAAGAATGAGCAGTTCTTC
TRBJ2-2	TRBD2	TRBV29-1	once	CSAESASGSRYTGELFF	TGCAGCGCCGAGTCGGCTAGCGGGAGTCGGTACACCGGGGAGCTGTTTTTT
TRBJ2-7	-	TRBV30	-	CAWSQGLTYEQYF	TGTGCCTGGAGTCAAGGGTTAACCTACGAGCAGTACTTC
TRBJ2-2	-	TRBV2	-	CASRGSANTGELFF	TGTGCCAGCCGAGGGTCGGCGAACACCGGGGAGCTGTTTTTT
TRBJ2-7	TRBD2	TRBV6-6	-	CASSYSYAGATYEQYF	TGTGCCAGCAGTTACTCGTATGCGGGAGCGACCTACGAGCAGTACTTC
TRBJ2-5	TRBD1	TRBV7-9	few	CASSFKGAEAETQYF	TGTGCCAGCAGCTTTAAGGGGGCGGAGGCAGAGACCCAGTACTTC
TRBJ2-5	-	TRBV10-3	-	CAISQTGQETQYF	TGTGCCATCAGTCAGACTGGACAAGAGACCCAGTACTTC
TRBJ2-3	TRBD1	TRBV6-4	-	CASSQTGWADTQYF	TGTGCCAGCAGCCAGACAGGGTGGGCAGATACGCAGTATTTT
TRBJ2-6	-	TRBV5-1	-	CASSLVGNSGANVLTF	TGCGCCAGCAGCTTGGTGGGGAACTCTGGGGCCAACGTCCTGACTTTC
TRBJ1-1	-	TRBV18	once	CASHAVNTEAFF	TGTGCCAGCCACGCAGTGAACACTGAAGCTTTCTTT
TRBJ2-1	-	TRBV28	-	CASSLLGGRGDNEQFF	TGTGCCAGCAGTTTACTCGGGGGCAGGGGTGACAATGAGCAGTTCTTC
TRBJ2-3	-	TRBV24-1	-	CATSDLDSTDTQYF	TGTGCCACCAGTGATTTGGACAGTACAGATACGCAGTATTTT
TRBJ1-5	-	TRBV19	-	CASSIVSGVYSNQPQHF	TGTGCCAGTAGTATAGTATCGGGGGTATATAGCAATCAGCCCCAGCATTTT
TRBJ2-4	-	TRBV27	once	CASSGGPRAKNIQYF	TGTGCCAGCAGTGGCGGGCCGAGGGCCAAAAACATTCAGTACTTC
TRBJ1-5	TRBD1	TRBV28	-	CASRSGQVNQPQHF	TGTGCCAGCAGATCCGGACAGGTCAATCAGCCCCAGCATTTT
TRBJ1-6	TRBD1	TRBV6-5	-	CASSTQGADSPLHF	TGTGCCAGCAGTACCCAGGGGGCGGATTCACCCCTCCACTTT
TRBJ1-2	TRBD1	TRBV19	-	CASSSGTGFNYGYTF	TGTGCCAGTAGTTCTGGGACAGGCTTTAACTATGGCTACACCTTC
TRBJ1-1	-	TRBV7-3	-	CASSLTMNTEAFF	TGTGCCAGCAGCTTAACTATGAACACTGAAGCTTTCTTT
TRBJ2-2	-	TRBV7-2	-	CASSSTPALFF	TGTGCCAGCAGCTCAACGCCCGCCCTGTTTTTT
TRBJ2-5	TRBD2	TRBV9	-	CASSQPGLAGGEETQYF	TGTGCCAGCAGCCAACCCGGACTAGCGGGAGGGGAAGAGACCCAGTACTTC
TRBJ2-7	TRBD1	TRBV19	-	CASSFGQGGYEQYF	TGTGCCAGTAGTTTCGGACAGGGTGGGTACGAGCAGTACTTC
TRBJ2-1	-	TRBV28	once	CASSLRDTKFF	TGTGCCAGCAGTTTAAGGGACACGAAGTTCTTC